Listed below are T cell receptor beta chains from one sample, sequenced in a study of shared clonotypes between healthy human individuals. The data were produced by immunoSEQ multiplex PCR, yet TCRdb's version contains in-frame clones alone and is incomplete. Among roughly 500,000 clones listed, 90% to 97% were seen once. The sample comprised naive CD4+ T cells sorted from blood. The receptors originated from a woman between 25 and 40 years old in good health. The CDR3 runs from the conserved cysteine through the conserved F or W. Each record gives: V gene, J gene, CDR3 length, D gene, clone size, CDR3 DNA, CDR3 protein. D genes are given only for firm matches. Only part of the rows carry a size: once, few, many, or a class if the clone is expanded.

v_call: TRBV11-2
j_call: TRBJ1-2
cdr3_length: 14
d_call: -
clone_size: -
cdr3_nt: TGTGCCAGCAGCCTCCGGGACGCACCTTATGGCTACACCTTC
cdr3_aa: CASSLRDAPYGYTF

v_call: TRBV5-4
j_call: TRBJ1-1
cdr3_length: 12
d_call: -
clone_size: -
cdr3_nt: TGTGCCAGCTCCCGGGAGGGGCGAGGGGCTTTCTTT
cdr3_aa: CASSREGRGAFF

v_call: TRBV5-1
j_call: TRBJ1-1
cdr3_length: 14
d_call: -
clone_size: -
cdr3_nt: TGCGCCAGCAGCTTGGCCGCTGGGAACACTGAAGCTTTCTTT
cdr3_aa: CASSLAAGNTEAFF

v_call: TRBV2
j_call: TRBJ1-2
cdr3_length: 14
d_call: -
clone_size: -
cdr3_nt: TGTGCCAGCAGTGGTGGGCGGGGCGGCTATGGCTACACCTTC
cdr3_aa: CASSGGRGGYGYTF

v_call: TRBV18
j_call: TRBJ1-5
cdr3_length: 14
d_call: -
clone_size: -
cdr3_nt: TGTGCCAGCTCACTCGGGACGGATAATCAGCCCCAGCATTTT
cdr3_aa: CASSLGTDNQPQHF

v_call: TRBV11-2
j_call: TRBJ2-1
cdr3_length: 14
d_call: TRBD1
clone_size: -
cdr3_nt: TGTGCCAGCAGCGCCCGGGACAGGGGAAATGAGCAGTTCTTC
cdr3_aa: CASSARDRGNEQFF

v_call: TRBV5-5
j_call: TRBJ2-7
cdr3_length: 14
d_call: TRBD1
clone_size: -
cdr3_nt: TGTGCCAGCAGCTTGAGACAGGGGGCCGACGAGCAGTACTTC
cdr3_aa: CASSLRQGADEQYF

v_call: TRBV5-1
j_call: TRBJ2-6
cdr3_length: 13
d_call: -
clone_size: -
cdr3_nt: TGCGCCAGCAGCAAGTCTGGGGCCAACGTCCTGACTTTC
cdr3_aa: CASSKSGANVLTF

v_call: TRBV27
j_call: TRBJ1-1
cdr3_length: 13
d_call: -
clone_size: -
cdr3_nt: TGTGCCAGCAGCCCAACCCCAGGGGCTGAAGCTTTCTTT
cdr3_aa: CASSPTPGAEAFF

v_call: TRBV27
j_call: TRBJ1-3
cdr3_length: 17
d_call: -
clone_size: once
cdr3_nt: TGTGCCAGCAGTCCCTATTCCGTGGGGGGGCCTGGAAACACCATATATTTT
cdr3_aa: CASSPYSVGGPGNTIYF

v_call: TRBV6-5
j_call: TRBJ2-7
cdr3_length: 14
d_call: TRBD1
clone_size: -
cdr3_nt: TGTGCCACCAGTGATCGGCAGGGGGTTCGGGAGCAGTACTTC
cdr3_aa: CATSDRQGVREQYF

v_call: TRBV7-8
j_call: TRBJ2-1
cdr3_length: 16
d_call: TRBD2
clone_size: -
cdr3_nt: TGTGCCAGCAGCTCCGGGAGGGCCATCACCTACAATGAGCAGTTCTTC
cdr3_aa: CASSSGRAITYNEQFF

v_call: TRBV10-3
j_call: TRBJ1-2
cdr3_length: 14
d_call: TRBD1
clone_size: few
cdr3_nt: TGTGCCATCAGTGGGACAGGGTCGGACTATGGCTACACCTTC
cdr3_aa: CAISGTGSDYGYTF

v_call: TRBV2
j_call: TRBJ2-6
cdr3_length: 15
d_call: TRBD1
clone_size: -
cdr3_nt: TGTGCCAGCGGGGGACAGGTCCTTGGGGCCAACGTCCTGACTTTC
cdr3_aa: CASGGQVLGANVLTF

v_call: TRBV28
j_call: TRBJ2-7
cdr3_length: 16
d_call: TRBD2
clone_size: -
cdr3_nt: TGTGCCAGCGGAAAGAGCACTAGCGGGAGAAGATACGAGCAGTACTTC
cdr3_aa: CASGKSTSGRRYEQYF

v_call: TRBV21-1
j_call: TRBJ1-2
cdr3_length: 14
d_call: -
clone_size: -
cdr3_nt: TGTGCCAGCCCGCGTGGGACCCTTCCCTATGGCTACACCTTC
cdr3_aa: CASPRGTLPYGYTF

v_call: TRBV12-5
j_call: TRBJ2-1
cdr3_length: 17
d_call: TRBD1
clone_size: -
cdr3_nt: TGTGCTAGTGGTTTGGCCCCCGGGACAGGGGCCTACAATGAGCAGTTCTTC
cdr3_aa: CASGLAPGTGAYNEQFF

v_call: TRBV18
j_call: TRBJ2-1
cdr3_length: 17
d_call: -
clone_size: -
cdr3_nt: TGTGCCAGCTCACCCCCCCTGGGTCATAGCTCCTACAATGAGCAGTTCTTC
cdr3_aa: CASSPPLGHSSYNEQFF

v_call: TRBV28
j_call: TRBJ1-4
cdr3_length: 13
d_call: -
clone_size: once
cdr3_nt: TGTGCCAGCAGTCCTCCGGGACTGGAAAAACTGTTTTTT
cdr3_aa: CASSPPGLEKLFF

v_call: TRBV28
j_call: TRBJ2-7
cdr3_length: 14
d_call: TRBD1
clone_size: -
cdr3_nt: TGTGCCAGCAGTTTAGGGACAGGGGGATACGAGCAGTACTTC
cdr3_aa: CASSLGTGGYEQYF

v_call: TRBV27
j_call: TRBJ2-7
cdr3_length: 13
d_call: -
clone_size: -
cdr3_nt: TGTGCCAGCAGTTTACAGGTCTTCTACGAGCAGTACTTC
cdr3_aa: CASSLQVFYEQYF

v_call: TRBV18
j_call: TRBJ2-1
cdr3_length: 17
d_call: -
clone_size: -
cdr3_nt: TGTGCCAGCTCACCTTTCACCGGGACTCGAAACTACAATGAGCAGTTCTTC
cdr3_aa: CASSPFTGTRNYNEQFF

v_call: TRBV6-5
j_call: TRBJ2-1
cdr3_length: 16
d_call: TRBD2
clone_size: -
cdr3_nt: TGTGCCAGCAGTTACTCGTCGGGGGGTGATTGGAATGAGCAGTTCTTC
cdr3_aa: CASSYSSGGDWNEQFF

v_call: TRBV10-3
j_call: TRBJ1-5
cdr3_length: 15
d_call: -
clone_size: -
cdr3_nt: TGTGCCATCAGTGACCGTACAGGGCCTGGGCAGCCCCAGCATTTT
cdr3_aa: CAISDRTGPGQPQHF

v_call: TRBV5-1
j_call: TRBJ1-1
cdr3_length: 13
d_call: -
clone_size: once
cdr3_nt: TGCGCCAGCAGCTTCGGCATAGGCACTGAAGCTTTCTTT
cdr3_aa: CASSFGIGTEAFF

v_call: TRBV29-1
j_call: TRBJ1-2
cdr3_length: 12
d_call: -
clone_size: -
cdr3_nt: TGCAGCGTTGATAGCGGCAGCTATGGCTACACCTTC
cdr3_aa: CSVDSGSYGYTF

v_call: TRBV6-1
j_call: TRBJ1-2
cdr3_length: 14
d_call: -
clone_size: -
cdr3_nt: TGTGCCAGCAGTGATATAGGACGCCCTCGTAGCTACACCTTC
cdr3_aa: CASSDIGRPRSYTF

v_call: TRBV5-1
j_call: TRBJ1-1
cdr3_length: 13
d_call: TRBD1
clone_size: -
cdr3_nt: TGCGCCAGCAGGTGGACAGGGAGGACCCAAGCTTTCTTT
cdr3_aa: CASRWTGRTQAFF

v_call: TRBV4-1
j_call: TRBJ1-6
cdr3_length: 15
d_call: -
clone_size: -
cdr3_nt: TGCGCCAGCAGCCTGCAGGGCGTGAATAATTCACCCCTCCACTTT
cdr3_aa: CASSLQGVNNSPLHF

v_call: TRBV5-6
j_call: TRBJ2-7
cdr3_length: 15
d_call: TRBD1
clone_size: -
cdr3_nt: TGTGCCAGCAGCTTCGGACAGGGCATTATTAGCGAGCAGTACTTC
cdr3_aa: CASSFGQGIISEQYF

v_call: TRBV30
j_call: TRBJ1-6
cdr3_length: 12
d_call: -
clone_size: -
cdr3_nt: TGTGCCTGGACAGCTTATAATTCACCCCTCCACTTT
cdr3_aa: CAWTAYNSPLHF

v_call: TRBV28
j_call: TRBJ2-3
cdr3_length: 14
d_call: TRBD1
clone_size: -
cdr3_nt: TGTGCCAGCAGGCCGACAGGGGGTACAGATACGCAGTATTTT
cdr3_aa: CASRPTGGTDTQYF

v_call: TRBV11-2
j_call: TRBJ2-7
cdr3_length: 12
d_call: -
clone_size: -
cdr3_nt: TGTGCCAGCAGCTTAGAAGTCTACGAGCAGTACTTC
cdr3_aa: CASSLEVYEQYF

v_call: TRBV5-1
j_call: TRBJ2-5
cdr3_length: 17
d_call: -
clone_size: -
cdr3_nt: TGCGCCAGCAGCTTAGGCAGGGACGGTTTTTTCGGGGAGACCCAGTACTTC
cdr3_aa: CASSLGRDGFFGETQYF

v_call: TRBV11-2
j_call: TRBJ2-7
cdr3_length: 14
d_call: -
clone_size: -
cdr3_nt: TGTGCCAGCAGCTTACGAGGGAGGAACTACGAGCAGTACTTC
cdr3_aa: CASSLRGRNYEQYF

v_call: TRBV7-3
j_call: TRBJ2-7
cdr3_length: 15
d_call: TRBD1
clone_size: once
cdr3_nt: TGTGCCAGCAGCCCCGGGACAGGGGGTAAATACGAGCAGTACTTC
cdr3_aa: CASSPGTGGKYEQYF

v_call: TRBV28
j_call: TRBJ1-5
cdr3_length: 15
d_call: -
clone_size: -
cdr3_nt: TGTGCCAGCAGTTTATCGCGGGGAAGCAATCAGCCCCAGCATTTT
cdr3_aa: CASSLSRGSNQPQHF

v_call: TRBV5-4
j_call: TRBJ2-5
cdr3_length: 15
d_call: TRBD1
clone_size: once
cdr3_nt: TGTGCCAGCAGTGTTGGGACAGGGCACCAAGAGACCCAGTACTTC
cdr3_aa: CASSVGTGHQETQYF

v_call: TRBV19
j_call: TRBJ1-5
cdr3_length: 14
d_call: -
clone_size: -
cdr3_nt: TGTGCCAGTAGTATCGGGGTTTTTAATCAGCCCCAGCATTTT
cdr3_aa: CASSIGVFNQPQHF

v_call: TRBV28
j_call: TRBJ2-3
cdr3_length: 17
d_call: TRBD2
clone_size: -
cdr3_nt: TGTGCCAGCAGTGCTACTAGCGGGAGGGCCCTTGGGGATACGCAGTATTTT
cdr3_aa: CASSATSGRALGDTQYF

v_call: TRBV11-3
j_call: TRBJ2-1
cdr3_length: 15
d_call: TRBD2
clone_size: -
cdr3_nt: TGTGCCAGCAGCTTAAGCGGGAGCGCAATCAATGAGCAGTTCTTC
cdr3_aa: CASSLSGSAINEQFF

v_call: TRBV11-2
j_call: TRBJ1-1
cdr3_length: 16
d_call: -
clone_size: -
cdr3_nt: TGTGCCAGCAGCTTAACCTGGGTGGCCGCTAACACTGAAGCTTTCTTT
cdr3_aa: CASSLTWVAANTEAFF

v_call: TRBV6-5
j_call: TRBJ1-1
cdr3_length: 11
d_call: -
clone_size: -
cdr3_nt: TGTGCCAGCAGGGGTAGGACTGAAGCTTTCTTT
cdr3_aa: CASRGRTEAFF

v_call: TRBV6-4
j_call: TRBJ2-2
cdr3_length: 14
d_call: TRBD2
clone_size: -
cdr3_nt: TGTGCCAGCAGTTCTAGCGGAGTCACCGGGGAGCTGTTTTTT
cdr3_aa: CASSSSGVTGELFF

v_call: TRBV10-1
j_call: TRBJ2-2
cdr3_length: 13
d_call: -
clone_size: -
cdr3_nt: TGCGCCAGCAGTAAGATAGTCGCCGGGGAGCTGTTTTTT
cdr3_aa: CASSKIVAGELFF

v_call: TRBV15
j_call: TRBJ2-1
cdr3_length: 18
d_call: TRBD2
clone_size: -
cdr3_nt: TGTGCCACCAGCACAGGGATCCGGACTAGCAATGTCTACAATGAGCAGTTCTTC
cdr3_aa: CATSTGIRTSNVYNEQFF

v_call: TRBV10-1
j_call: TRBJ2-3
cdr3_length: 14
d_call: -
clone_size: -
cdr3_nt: TGCGCCAGCAGTGAGCGGGACTCAACAGATACGCAGTATTTT
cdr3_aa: CASSERDSTDTQYF

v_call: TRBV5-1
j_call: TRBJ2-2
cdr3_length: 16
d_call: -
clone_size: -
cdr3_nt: TGCGCCAGCCGCCGCCGCGGGGCCCTTAACGGCGGGGAGCTGTTTTTT
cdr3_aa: CASRRRGALNGGELFF

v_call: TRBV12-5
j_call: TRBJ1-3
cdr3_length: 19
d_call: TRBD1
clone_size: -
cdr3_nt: TGTGCTAGTGGCCCCGACAGGGCCCACCTACTAAGCTCTGGAAACACCATATATTTT
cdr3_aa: CASGPDRAHLLSSGNTIYF

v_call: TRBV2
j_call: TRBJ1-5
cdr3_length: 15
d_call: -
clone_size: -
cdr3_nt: TGTGCCAGCAGTGGGACCGCTGGAGGGGCCCAGCCCCAGCATTTT
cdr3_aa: CASSGTAGGAQPQHF

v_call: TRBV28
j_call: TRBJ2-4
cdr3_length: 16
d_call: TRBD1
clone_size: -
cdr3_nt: TGTGCCAGCAGTTTAGTGGCGGGACAGGGGTTTCACATTCAGTACTTC
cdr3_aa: CASSLVAGQGFHIQYF

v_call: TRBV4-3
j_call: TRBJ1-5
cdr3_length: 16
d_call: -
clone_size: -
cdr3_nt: TGCGCCAGCAGCCAACTGACAGATTATAGCAATCAGCCCCAGCATTTT
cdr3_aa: CASSQLTDYSNQPQHF

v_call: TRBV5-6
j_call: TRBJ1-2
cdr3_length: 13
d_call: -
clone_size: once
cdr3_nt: TGTGCCAGCAGCTTGCGGGGGAACTATGGCTACACCTTC
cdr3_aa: CASSLRGNYGYTF

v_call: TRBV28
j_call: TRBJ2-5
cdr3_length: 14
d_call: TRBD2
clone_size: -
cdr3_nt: TGTGCCAGCAGTTTGGGTGGGAGGGTCGAGACCCAGTACTTC
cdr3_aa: CASSLGGRVETQYF

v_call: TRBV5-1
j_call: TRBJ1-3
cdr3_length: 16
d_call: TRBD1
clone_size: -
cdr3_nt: TGCGCCAGCAGCTCCCAGGGGGTACTTACTGGAAACACCATATATTTT
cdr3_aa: CASSSQGVLTGNTIYF